The 16 T cell receptor beta chains listed next were all sequenced from one sample in a study of identical twins. MiXCR, applied by TCRdb to the 5' RACE reads, yields one record per CDR3 protein. The table records approximately 620,000 distinct CDR3 sequences, over 8.5% of them present only once. The same specimen was also included in a second study, on yellow fever vaccine responses in identical twins.

Sample: PBMCs. All receptors derive from a woman aged 18-29 years in good health.

This clonotype was counted a few times. The chain joins TRBV11-1 to TRBJ2-7, with 12 nucleotides matching TRBD2. The CDR3 sequence is 13 residues long. Germline V gives CDR1 SGHAT, CDR2 FQDESV (reference sequence). The V gene end was trimmed by 6 bases and the J gene end by 4 bases; junction bases not matched to a gene: 1. CDR3 in DNA: TGTGCCAGCAGACTAGCGGGGGGTTACGAGCAGTACTTC. Residues: CASRLAGGYEQYF.

This chain links TRBV12-3 or TRBV12-4 with TRBJ2-2; D not resolved. CDR3 length equals 13 residues. The germline V and J ends were trimmed by 5 bases and 5 bases, with 9 bases remaining between them. The CDR3 bases are TGTGCCAGCAGTACCTTGCCTACCGGGGAGCTGTTTTTT. Translated: CASSTLPTGELFF.

This clonotype was detected only once. A single base separates this from a much larger clone, so it may be a read error. This chain uses TRBV7-2 with TRBJ2-4; D remains ambiguous. V was pared by 8 bases and J by 4 bases, with 9 bases between. This CDR3 region has 12 residues. Germline CDR1 reads SGHTA; CDR2 reads FQGNSA. The CDR3 DNA is TGTGCCAGCGGCCATAGTAAAAACATTCAGTACTTC. Residues: CASGHSKNIQYF.

This clonotype was seen a few times. This sequence joins TRBV20-1 and TRBJ1-1, with D unclear. Germline values: CDR1 DFQATT, CDR2 SNEGSKA (reference sequence). Between the trimmed V and J ends, which lost 5 bases and 1 base, there was a span of 5 bases. The CDR3 runs to 11 residues. The CDR3 is CSAFRNTEAFF. The DNA of the CDR3 is TGCAGTGCTTTCAGGAACACTGAAGCTTTCTTT.

This clonotype has more than one count but fewer than ten. The chain couples TRBV7-9 to TRBJ2-1; 11 nucleotides match TRBD1. With V trimmed by 6 bases and J by 8 bases, 9 bases remained unmatched. Germline-derived CDR1 and CDR2 are SEHNR and FQNEAQ (reference sequence). This CDR3 contains 15 residues. CDR3 sequence reads: CASRLGQGALDEQFF. CDR3 in DNA: TGTGCCAGCAGACTTGGACAGGGGGCTTTGGATGAGCAGTTCTTC.

This clonotype was seen a handful of times. The chain employs TRBV12-3 or TRBV12-4 and TRBJ2-7, with 8 bases matching TRBD1. The CDR3 is made up of 14 amino acids. V dropped 4 bases and J dropped 6; count of bases not matched to a gene: 8. In DNA form, the CDR3 reads TGTGCCAGCAGTTATCTCGTGACAGGGGCCGAGCAGTACTTC. This sequence encodes CASSYLVTGAEQYF.

This sequence joins TRBV11-2 and TRBJ2-5, with TRBD2 identical over 10 bases. This CDR3 contains 17 residues. CDR1 is SGHAT and CDR2 is FQNNGV in the germline V gene. J gave up 5 bases and V 2 bases, and 11 bases lay outside the gene matches. The CDR3 DNA follows: TGTGCCAGCAGCTTAAGGCCGTTGCTAGCGGGGGTGGAGACCCAGTACTTC. It codes for CASSLRPLLAGVETQYF.

The chain is built from TRBV4-3 and TRBJ2-7; no clear D gene. The CDR3 runs 15 residues. V was cut by 0 bases and J by 2 bases, with 11 bases left in between. CDR1 is LGHNA, CDR2 YSLEER, per germline. This CDR3 is CASSQDWAGTYEQYF. CDR3 nucleotide sequence: TGCGCCAGCAGCCAAGATTGGGCAGGAACCTACGAGCAGTACTTC.

This clonotype occurred many times. The chain carries TRBV10-3 and TRBJ2-7, with 10 bases fitting TRBD2. CDR3 length: 16 residues. V lost 0 bases, J lost 3 bases, and 5 bases stayed unmatched. The germline V gene has CDR1 ENHRY and CDR2 SYGVKD. The CDR3 DNA is TGTGCCATCAGTGAGTCAGGACTAGCGGTTAACTACGAGCAGTACTTC. It specifies CAISESGLAVNYEQYF.

This clonotype has ten or more counts. The chain recombines TRBV5-1 with TRBJ2-1; weak D call: TRBD2 (5 bases). The V gene's germline CDR1 is SGHRS and CDR2 YFSETQ. Trimming removed 0 bases from V and 6 bases from J, with 16 bases in between. The CDR3 runs to 16 residues. The CDR3: CASSLGVGLAGNEQFF. For the CDR3, the DNA is TGCGCCAGCAGCTTGGGAGTAGGTCTAGCCGGCAATGAGCAGTTCTTC.

Ten or more counts support this clonotype. This chain links TRBV20-1 with TRBJ2-7; D gene unclear. Germline CDR1 is DFQATT and CDR2 is SNEGSKA (reference sequence). V was trimmed by 5 bases and J by 2 bases, leaving 13 bases between them. The CDR3 extends over 13 amino acids. The CDR3 DNA reads as TGCAGTGCTTCTGGCGGTGGCCCCTACGAGCAGTACTTC. Residues: CSASGGGPYEQYF.

This clonotype has at least ten counts. The chain couples TRBV4-3 to TRBJ2-1; 8 bases align to TRBD1. The V gene's germline CDR1 is LGHNA and CDR2 YSLEER. CDR3 length equals 16 residues. The V gene end was trimmed by 2 bases and the J gene end by 0 bases; junction bases not matched to a gene: 3. The CDR3 loop reads CASSQQTGGSYNEQFF. The CDR3 DNA reads TGCGCCAGCAGCCAACAAACAGGGGGCTCCTACAATGAGCAGTTCTTC.

The chain has TRBV27 and TRBJ2-6; D remains unclear. This CDR3 is built from 13 residues. Germline lookup yields CDR1 MNHEY and CDR2 SMNVEV (reference sequence). Trimming pared 7 bases from V and 0 bases from J, leaving 4 bases between. The CDR3 bases are TGTGCCAGCACTTTCTCTGGGGCCAACGTCCTGACTTTC. It specifies CASTFSGANVLTF.

This clonotype was detected a few times. The chain couples TRBV3-1 to TRBJ1-6; weak D call: TRBD1 (5 bases). Germline V gene sequence: CDR1 LGHDT, CDR2 YNNKEL (reference sequence). The CDR3 is 16 amino acids. With 3 bases removed from V and 7 bases from J, the gap between germline ends came to 16 bases. The chain's CDR3 is CASSHGSVAGNSPLHF. Here the CDR3 DNA reads TGTGCCAGCAGCCACGGATCGGTGGCAGGGAATTCACCCCTCCACTTT.

V and J are TRBV6-5 and TRBJ2-1; D is possibly TRBD1 or TRBD2 (7 bases each). Trimming removed 2 bases from V and 8 bases from J, with 25 bases in between. CDR1 and CDR2 from the germline V gene are MNHEY and SVGAGI. The CDR3 has 18 residues. The CDR3 DNA is TGTGCCAGCAGTTACCTCCGAAGGGGGAGGGGGCGAGAGGATGAGCAGTTCTTC. Translating gives CASSYLRRGRGREDEQFF.

This clonotype was seen repeatedly, ten times or more. This CDR3 reads CASSLDSSNSPLHF. CDR3 sequence (DNA): TGTGCCAGCAGTTTGGACTCCTCGAATTCACCCCTCCACTTT. The chain joins TRBV6-2 or TRBV6-3 to TRBJ1-6; D is uncertain. The CDR3 runs to 14 residues. V was shortened by 4 bases and J by 7 bases, with 11 bases between the two germline ends. CDR1 is MNHEY and CDR2 is SVGEGT in the germline V gene.